The 26 T cell receptor beta chains presented below share a single source sample, sequenced in a study of T cells in Graves' hyperthyroidism and ophthalmopathy. The source material, RNA transcripts, was used to amplify TCR beta CDR3 regions. The study used the HTBI primer set for a first-round RT-PCR of the TCR CDR3. TCRdb independently ran MiXCR on the multiplex PCR reads; one entry per CDR3 protein. The sample shows around 600,000 distinct CDR3 sequences, roughly 14% of them seen only once. Material: blood. The receptors shown here come from a woman aged 50 to 60 with Graves' ophthalmopathy.

This clonotype was seen repeatedly, ten times or more. J is TRBJ2-1 and V is TRBV9; 7 bases agree with TRBD2. J was trimmed by 0 bases and V by 4 bases; bases with no gene match: 7. There are 16 residues in the CDR3. CDR1 SGDLS and CDR2 YYNGEE come from the germline V gene. The DNA of the CDR3 is TGTGCCAGCAGCCCACCTAGCGGAAGCTCCTACAATGAGCAGTTCTTC. This codes for CASSPPSGSSYNEQFF.

In its sample, this clonotype was seen a few times. J is TRBJ2-1 and V is TRBV13; 7 bases are shared with TRBD2. In germline, CDR1 is PRHDT, CDR2 FYEKMQ (reference sequence). This CDR3 is 17 amino acids long. Trimming removed 6 bases from V and 5 bases from J; junction bases left unmatched: 16. The CDR3 nucleotides read TGTGCCAGCAGTTCTCGTATTTCGGCGGGAGAGCACAATGAGCAGTTCTTC. This sequence encodes CASSSRISAGEHNEQFF.

This clonotype came up many times. CDR3 sequence (DNA): TGTGCCAGCAGTGGGAGGGACAGGGAAGCCCACAAACTGTTTTTT. Its translation is CASSGRDREAHKLFF. The chain employs TRBV28 and TRBJ1-4; 9 bases match TRBD1. V trimming: 5 bases; J trimming: 11 bases; junction bases outside the gene matches: 12. The CDR3 is 15 amino acids. The germline CDR1 and CDR2 sequences are MDHEN and SYDVKM.

In its sample, this clonotype was seen many times. J is TRBJ2-1 and V is TRBV24-1; D is uncertain. The CDR3 totals 16 residues. Germline V gene lookup returns CDR1 KGHDR and CDR2 SFDVKD. V was clipped by 1 base and J by 2 bases, with 11 bases between them. The CDR3 is CATSDLDSPTYNEQFF. The CDR3 region has the DNA TGTGCCACCAGTGATTTAGACTCCCCGACCTACAATGAGCAGTTCTTC.

This clonotype was seen ten or more times. The V gene is TRBV9, the J gene TRBJ2-1; 9 bases agree with TRBD2. CDR1 SGDLS and CDR2 YYNGEE come from the germline V gene. J lost 0 bases, V lost 4 bases, and 5 bases had no gene match. CDR3 length: 16 amino acids. CDR3 bases: TGTGCCAGCAGCCTACGAGCGGGAGGCTCCTACAATGAGCAGTTCTTC. Translated: CASSLRAGGSYNEQFF. Looking up the rest from reference TRBV9 and TRBJ2-1 gives the full variable domain: DSGVTQTPKHLITATGQRVTLRCSPRSGDLSVYWYQQSLDQGLQFLIQYYNGEERAKGNILERFSAQQFPDLHSELNLSSLELGDSALYFCASSLRAGGSYNEQFFGPGTRLTVL.

The sample holds many counts of this clonotype. Written as DNA, the CDR3 is TGTGCCAGCAGCTTAGCGCTAGCGCACAATGAGCAGTTCTTC. Protein product: CASSLALAHNEQFF. The chain carries TRBV7-9 and TRBJ2-1; TRBD2 might be the D (6 bases). Germline CDR1 and CDR2: SEHNR and FQNEAQ (reference sequence). V lost 0 bases to trimming and J lost 5 bases, with 8 bases between them. This CDR3 region has 14 residues.

This clonotype was recorded many times. This chain uses TRBV29-1 with TRBJ2-1, with TRBD2 as a possible D gene (5 bases). Looked up from germline, CDR1 is SQVTM and CDR2 is ANQGSEA. Trimming pared 4 bases from V and 3 bases from J, leaving 13 bases between. The CDR3 extends over 14 amino acids. Here the CDR3 reads CSVVSSGIYNEQFF. The CDR3 DNA reads TGCAGCGTTGTATCAAGCGGAATCTACAATGAGCAGTTCTTC.

The CDR3 loop is CASSYSGTGPGELFF. CDR3 nucleotides: TGTGCCAGCAGTTACTCCGGGACAGGGCCCGGGGAGCTGTTTTTT. The chain uses TRBV6-2 or TRBV6-3 and TRBJ2-2; 9 bases are shared with TRBD1. J gave up 6 bases and V 0 bases, and 2 bases lay outside the gene matches. Germline V gene lookup returns CDR1 MNHEY and CDR2 SVGEGT. The CDR3 runs to 15 residues.

This clonotype appeared a few times. J is TRBJ2-4 and V is TRBV7-9; D unresolved. CDR1 and CDR2 (germline): SEHNR, FQNEAQ (reference sequence). V was clipped by 2 bases and J by 0 bases, with 8 bases between them. The CDR3 length is 15 residues. CDR3 in DNA: TGTGCCAGCAGCTTAACAGAAGTAGCCAAAAACATTCAGTACTTC. Translated, it gives CASSLTEVAKNIQYF.

This clonotype was found many times. The chain joins TRBV7-9 to TRBJ2-1; D is uncertain. This CDR3 comprises 14 residues. The germline V and J ends were trimmed by 1 base and 5 bases, with 9 bases remaining between them. Germline lookup yields CDR1 SEHNR and CDR2 FQNEAQ (reference sequence). The CDR3 DNA reads TGTGCCAGCAGCTTAGGTGTCAATGACAATGAGCAGTTCTTC. This sequence encodes CASSLGVNDNEQFF.

This clonotype has a count of ten or more. This CDR3 is CSARDHSPGLAGYNEQFF. CDR3 DNA: TGCAGTGCTAGAGATCATAGCCCGGGACTAGCGGGATACAATGAGCAGTTCTTC. J is TRBJ2-1 and V is TRBV20-1; 13 bases are shared with TRBD2. The CDR3 has 18 amino acids. The germline CDR1 and CDR2 sequences are DFQATT and SNEGSKA (reference sequence). The V gene end was trimmed by 0 bases and the J gene end by 4 bases; junction bases not matched to a gene: 9.

This clonotype was counted at least ten times. V is TRBV20-1 and J is TRBJ2-7; D unclear. CDR3 length equals 13 residues. Germline V lookup: CDR1 DFQATT, CDR2 SNEGSKA (reference sequence). V gave up 2 bases and J gave up 0 bases, with 8 bases separating them. CDR3 sequence (DNA): TGCAGTGCTAGATCGTCCCGCTCCTACGAGCAGTACTTC. It is translated as CSARSSRSYEQYF.

This clonotype was seen repeatedly, ten times or more. V and J are TRBV27 and TRBJ2-1, with D uncertain. V lost 6 bases and J 0 bases, leaving 15 bases between the germline ends. Germline loops: CDR1 MNHEY, CDR2 SMNVEV (reference sequence). The CDR3 covers 16 residues. The CDR3 region is CASSLEGISSYNEQFF. CDR3 coding DNA: TGTGCCAGCAGCCTAGAAGGGATTAGCTCCTACAATGAGCAGTTCTTC.

The chain couples TRBV19 to TRBJ2-1, with TRBD2 matching over 12 bases. Germline-derived CDR1 and CDR2 are LNHDA and SQIVND (reference sequence). The trim removed 1 base at V and 6 bases at J, leaving 7 bases unmatched. This CDR3 is 17 amino acids long. For the CDR3, the DNA is TGTGCCAGTAGTATAGGGGACCTAGCGGGAGGGCGCAATGAGCAGTTCTTC. Encoded protein: CASSIGDLAGGRNEQFF.

This clonotype has at least ten counts. The CDR3 is CASSQMSGGAGGRQFF. In nucleotides, the CDR3 is TGTGCCAGCAGCCAAATGTCGGGAGGAGCGGGAGGAAGGCAGTTCTTC. The chain recombines TRBV14 with TRBJ2-1, with 9 bases that match TRBD2. Germline V gene lookup returns CDR1 SGHDN and CDR2 FVKESK. The V gene end was trimmed by 2 bases and the J gene end by 12 bases; junction bases not matched to a gene: 14. The CDR3 consists of 16 residues.

This clonotype was seen at least ten times. This rearrangement joins TRBV15 to TRBJ2-7, with 9 bases fitting TRBD1. There are 16 residues in the CDR3. The germline V gene encodes CDR1 LNHNV and CDR2 YYDKDF (reference sequence). J lost 3 bases, V lost 1 base, and 7 bases had no gene match. The CDR3, as DNA: TGTGCCACCAGCAGAGTGCCGGGACAGGGAGGCTACGAGCAGTACTTC. This encodes CATSRVPGQGGYEQYF.

This clonotype was observed at least ten times. The chain employs TRBV7-9 and TRBJ2-4; 9 bases align to TRBD1. CDR3 length equals 19 residues. V lost 0 bases and J lost 1; bases outside the gene matches: 10. The germline gives CDR1 SEHNR, CDR2 FQNEAQ (reference sequence). The DNA of the CDR3 is TGTGCCAGCAGCTTAGCTCGGACAGGGGAGTTCGTGGCCAAAAACATTCAGTACTTC. The encoded protein is CASSLARTGEFVAKNIQYF.

J is TRBJ2-7 and V is TRBV9; TRBD2 is a possible D gene (6 bases). The CDR3 spans 15 residues. From germline, CDR1 is SGDLS and CDR2 YYNGEE. V gave up 4 bases and J gave up 2 bases, with 16 bases separating them. The CDR3 sequence: CASSPNVAVAYEQYF. The CDR3 DNA reads TGTGCCAGCAGCCCAAATGTAGCGGTCGCCTACGAGCAGTACTTC. Full variable domain (rest looked up from reference TRBV9 and TRBJ2-7): DSGVTQTPKHLITATGQRVTLRCSPRSGDLSVYWYQQSLDQGLQFLIQYYNGEERAKGNILERFSAQQFPDLHSELNLSSLELGDSALYFCASSPNVAVAYEQYFGPGTRLTVT.

This clonotype was recorded many times. The chain has TRBV28 and TRBJ1-2; possibly TRBD1 for D (6 bases). From germline, CDR1 is MDHEN and CDR2 SYDVKM. This CDR3 is built from 15 residues. With 8 bases removed from V and 4 bases from J, the gap between germline ends came to 20 bases. This CDR3 reads CASGRDTLGGYGYTF. CDR3 DNA sequence: TGTGCCAGCGGTAGGGACACCCTCGGAGGCTATGGCTACACCTTC.

The rearrangement uses TRBV4-3 and TRBJ2-7, with 7 positions matching TRBD1. Germline assignment: CDR1 LGHNA and CDR2 YSLEER. The J segment lost 2 bases and the V segment lost 0 bases, leaving 7 bases of the junction unmatched. This CDR3 is 16 amino acids long. The CDR3 loop is CASSQDRWTGPYEQYF. CDR3 DNA sequence: TGCGCCAGCAGCCAAGACCGGTGGACAGGCCCCTACGAGCAGTACTTC.

This clonotype was seen many times. The genes are TRBV5-6 and TRBJ2-4; D might be TRBD1 (7 bases). In germline, CDR1 is SGHDT, CDR2 YYEEEE. The ends were cut back, 4 bases at V and 2 bases at J, with 10 bases in the middle. The CDR3 consists of 14 residues. CDR3 in amino acids: CASSPGGSKNIQYF. CDR3 DNA sequence: TGTGCCAGCAGCCCAGGGGGGTCCAAAAACATTCAGTACTTC.

This clonotype was detected ten times or more. This chain connects TRBV3-1 to TRBJ2-1; D is unresolved. Germline V gene lookup returns CDR1 LGHDT and CDR2 YNNKEL (reference sequence). CDR3 length: 14 residues. Trimming removed 5 bases at V and 3 bases at J, with 11 bases between. The CDR3 nucleotides read TGTGCCAGCAGCACGGACGCAGGCTACAATGAGCAGTTCTTC. Translated: CASSTDAGYNEQFF.

The chain combines TRBV27 with TRBJ1-3; D ambiguous. This CDR3 has 15 residues. With 0 bases removed from V and 4 bases from J, the gap between germline ends came to 10 bases. The germline V gene has CDR1 MNHEY and CDR2 SMNVEV (reference sequence). The CDR3 sequence is CASSLSKASGNTIYF. CDR3 coding DNA: TGTGCCAGCAGTTTATCAAAAGCTTCCGGAAACACCATATATTTT.

This clonotype has at least ten counts. The genes are TRBV28 and TRBJ2-1, with 9 bases lining up with TRBD2. CDR3 length: 18 amino acids. Germline V gene data show CDR1 as MDHEN and CDR2 as SYDVKM. Trimming at V came to 4 bases and at J to 0 bases, leaving 10 bases not matched to a gene. In DNA, the CDR3 is TGTGCCAGCAGTTCGACTAGCGGTCTTACAAGCTCCTACAATGAGCAGTTCTTC. Amino acids: CASSSTSGLTSSYNEQFF.

This clonotype was detected ten times or more. This chain links TRBV2 with TRBJ2-5; 8 bases match TRBD1. This CDR3 spans 14 amino acids. Trimming cost V 2 bases and J 5 bases; bases outside gene matches: 4. CDR1 SNHLY and CDR2 FYNNEI come from the germline V gene. In DNA, the CDR3 is TGTGCCAGCAGTGAAAGGACAGGGATGGAGACCCAGTACTTC. Translation gives CASSERTGMETQYF.

The table lists this clonotype with many counts. The CDR3 DNA reads TGCAGTGCTAGAGGGGGGGGCGGGAGCTCCTACAATGAGCAGTTCTTC. Encoded protein: CSARGGGGSSYNEQFF. V usage is TRBV20-1 and J usage is TRBJ2-1, with D perhaps TRBD2 (7 bases). This CDR3 contains 16 residues. The V end lost 1 base, the J end lost 0 bases, and 13 bases lay between the germline ends. CDR1 DFQATT and CDR2 SNEGSKA come from the germline V gene (reference sequence).